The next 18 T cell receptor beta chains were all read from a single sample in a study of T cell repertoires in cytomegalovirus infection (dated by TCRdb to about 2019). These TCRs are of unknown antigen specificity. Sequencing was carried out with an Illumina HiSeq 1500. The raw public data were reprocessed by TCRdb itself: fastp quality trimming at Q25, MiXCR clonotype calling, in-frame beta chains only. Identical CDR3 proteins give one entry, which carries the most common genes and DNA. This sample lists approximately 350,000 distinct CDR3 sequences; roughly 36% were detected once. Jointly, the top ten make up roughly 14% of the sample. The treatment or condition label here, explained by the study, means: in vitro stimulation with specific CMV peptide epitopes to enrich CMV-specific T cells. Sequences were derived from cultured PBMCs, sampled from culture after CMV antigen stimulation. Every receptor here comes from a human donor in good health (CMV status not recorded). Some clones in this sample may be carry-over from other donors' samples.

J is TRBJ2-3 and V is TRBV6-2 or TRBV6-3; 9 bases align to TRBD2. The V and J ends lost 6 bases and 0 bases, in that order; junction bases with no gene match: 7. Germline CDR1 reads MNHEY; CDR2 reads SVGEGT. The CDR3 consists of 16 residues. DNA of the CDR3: TGTGCCAGCAGACACCCGACTAGCGGCAGCACAGATACGCAGTATTTT. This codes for CASRHPTSGSTDTQYF.

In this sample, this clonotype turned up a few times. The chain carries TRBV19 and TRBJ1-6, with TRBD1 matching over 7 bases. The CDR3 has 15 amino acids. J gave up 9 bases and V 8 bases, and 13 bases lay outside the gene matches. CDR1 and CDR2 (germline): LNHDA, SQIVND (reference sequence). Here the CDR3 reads CASQEAWAGGSPLHF. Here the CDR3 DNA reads TGTGCCAGTCAGGAGGCTTGGGCAGGGGGTTCACCCCTCCACTTT. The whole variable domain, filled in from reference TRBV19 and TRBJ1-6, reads DGGITQSPKYLFRKEGQNVTLSCEQNLNHDAMYWYRQDPGQGLRLIYYSQIVNDFQKGDIAEGYSVSREKKESFPLTVTSAQKNPTAFYLCASQEAWAGGSPLHFGNGTRLTVT.

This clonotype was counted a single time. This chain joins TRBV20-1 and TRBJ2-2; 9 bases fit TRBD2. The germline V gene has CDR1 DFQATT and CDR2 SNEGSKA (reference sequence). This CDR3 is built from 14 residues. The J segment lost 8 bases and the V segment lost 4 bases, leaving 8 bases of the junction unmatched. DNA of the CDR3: TGCAGTGCTAAAGGCGGGAGGGCCTCTGGGGAGCTGTTTTTT. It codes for CSAKGGRASGELFF.

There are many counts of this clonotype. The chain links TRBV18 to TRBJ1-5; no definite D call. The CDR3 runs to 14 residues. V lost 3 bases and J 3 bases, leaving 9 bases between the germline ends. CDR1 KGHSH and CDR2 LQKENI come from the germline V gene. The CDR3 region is CASSPESSNQPQHF. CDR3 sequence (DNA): TGTGCCAGCTCACCGGAGTCATCCAATCAGCCCCAGCATTTT.

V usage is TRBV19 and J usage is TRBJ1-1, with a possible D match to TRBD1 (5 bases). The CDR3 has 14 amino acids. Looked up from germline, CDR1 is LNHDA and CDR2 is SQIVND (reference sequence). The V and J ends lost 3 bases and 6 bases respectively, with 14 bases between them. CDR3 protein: CASSISGMSAEAFF. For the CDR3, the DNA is TGTGCCAGTAGTATCTCAGGGATGTCCGCTGAAGCTTTCTTT.

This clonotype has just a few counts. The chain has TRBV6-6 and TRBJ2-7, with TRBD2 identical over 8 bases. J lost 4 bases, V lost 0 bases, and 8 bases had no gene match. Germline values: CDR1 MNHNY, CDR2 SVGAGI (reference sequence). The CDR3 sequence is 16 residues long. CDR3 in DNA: TGTGCCAGCAGTTACTCTTCCAGCGGGAGATGGTACGAGCAGTACTTC. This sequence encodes CASSYSSSGRWYEQYF.

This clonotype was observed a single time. The CDR3 DNA reads TGCGCCAGCAGCCAAGGCAGGGGGCAGGAACAGCCCCAGCATTTT. Amino acids: CASSQGRGQEQPQHF. This rearrangement joins TRBV4-1 to TRBJ1-5, with TRBD1 matching over 8 bases. V trimming: 1 base; J trimming: 7 bases; junction bases outside the gene matches: 6. CDR1 and CDR2 (germline): MGHRA, YSYEKL. The CDR3 runs to 15 residues.

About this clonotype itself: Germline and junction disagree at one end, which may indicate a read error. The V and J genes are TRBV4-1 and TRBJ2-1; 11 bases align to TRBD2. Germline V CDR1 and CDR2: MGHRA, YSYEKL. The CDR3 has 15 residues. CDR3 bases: TGTGCCAGCAGCCCCCGGGGACTAGCGGACAATGAGCAGTTCTTC. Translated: CASSPRGLADNEQFF.

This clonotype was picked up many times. The CDR3 reads CASSQGLLANIQYF. The CDR3 DNA is TGCGCCAGCAGCCAAGGCTTACTAGCAAACATTCAGTACTTC. The rearrangement links TRBV4-1 to TRBJ2-4; perhaps TRBD2 as D (6 bases). V was shortened by 1 base and J by 6 bases, with 10 bases between the two germline ends. CDR1 is MGHRA and CDR2 is YSYEKL in the germline V gene. This CDR3 is built from 14 residues.

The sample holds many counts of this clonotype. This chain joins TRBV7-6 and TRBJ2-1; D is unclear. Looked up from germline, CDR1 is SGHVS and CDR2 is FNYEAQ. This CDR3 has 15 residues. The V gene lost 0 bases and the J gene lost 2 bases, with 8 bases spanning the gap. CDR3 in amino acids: CASSLAETPYNEQFF. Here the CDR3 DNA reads TGTGCCAGCAGCTTAGCCGAGACTCCCTACAATGAGCAGTTCTTC.

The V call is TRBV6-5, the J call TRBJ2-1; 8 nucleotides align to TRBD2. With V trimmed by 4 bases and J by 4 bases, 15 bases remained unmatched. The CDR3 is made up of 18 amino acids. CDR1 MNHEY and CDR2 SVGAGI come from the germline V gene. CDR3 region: CASSSGVSWRGGYNEQFF. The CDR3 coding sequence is TGTGCCAGCAGTTCGGGAGTGTCTTGGCGCGGGGGGTACAATGAGCAGTTCTTC.

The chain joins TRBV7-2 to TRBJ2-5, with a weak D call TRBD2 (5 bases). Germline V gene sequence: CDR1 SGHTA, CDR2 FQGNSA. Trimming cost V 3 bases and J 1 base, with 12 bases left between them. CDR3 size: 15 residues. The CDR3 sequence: CASSFSPSTQETQYF. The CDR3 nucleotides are TGTGCCAGCAGCTTTTCCCCTAGCACCCAAGAGACCCAGTACTTC.

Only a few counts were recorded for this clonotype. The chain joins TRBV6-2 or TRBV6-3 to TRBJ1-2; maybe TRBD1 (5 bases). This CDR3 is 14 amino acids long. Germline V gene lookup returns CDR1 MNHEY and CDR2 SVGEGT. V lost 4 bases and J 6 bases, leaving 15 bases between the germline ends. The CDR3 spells CASSFLGRADGYTF. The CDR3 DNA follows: TGTGCCAGCAGTTTCCTGGGCAGGGCGGATGGCTACACCTTC.

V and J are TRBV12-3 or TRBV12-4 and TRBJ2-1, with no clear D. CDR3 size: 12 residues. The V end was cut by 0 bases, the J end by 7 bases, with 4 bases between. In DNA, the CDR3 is TGTGCCAGCAGTTTAGCGAAGAATGAGCAGTTCTTC. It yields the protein CASSLAKNEQFF.

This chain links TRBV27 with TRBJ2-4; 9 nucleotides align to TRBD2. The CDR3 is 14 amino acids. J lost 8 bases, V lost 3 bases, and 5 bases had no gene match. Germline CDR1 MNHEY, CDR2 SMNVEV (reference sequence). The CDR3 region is CASSFRSGSDIQYF. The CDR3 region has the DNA TGTGCCAGCAGTTTTCGTAGCGGGAGTGACATTCAGTACTTC.

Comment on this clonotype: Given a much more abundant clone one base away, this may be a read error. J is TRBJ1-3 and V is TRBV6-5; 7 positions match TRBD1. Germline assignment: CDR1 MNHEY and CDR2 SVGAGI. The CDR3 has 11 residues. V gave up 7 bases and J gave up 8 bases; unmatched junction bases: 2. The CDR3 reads CASTGGDTIYF. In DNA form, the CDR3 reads TGTGCCAGCACAGGGGGAGACACCATATATTTT.

CDR3 region: CASSLRPLGVEETQYF. The CDR3 DNA is TGTGCCAGCAGCTTGAGACCCCTTGGAGTGGAGGAGACCCAGTACTTC. This chain links TRBV11-1 with TRBJ2-5; D ambiguous. CDR3 length: 16 residues. The V and J ends lost 3 bases and 5 bases respectively, with 19 bases between them. CDR1 SGHAT and CDR2 FQDESV come from the germline V gene (reference sequence).

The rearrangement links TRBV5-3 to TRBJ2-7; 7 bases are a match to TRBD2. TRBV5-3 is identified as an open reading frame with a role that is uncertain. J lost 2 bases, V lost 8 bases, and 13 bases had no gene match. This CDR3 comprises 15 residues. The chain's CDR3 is CASSPRTSDPYEQYV. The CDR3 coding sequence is TGTGCCAGCAGCCCCCGGACTAGTGACCCCTACGAGCAGTACGTC.